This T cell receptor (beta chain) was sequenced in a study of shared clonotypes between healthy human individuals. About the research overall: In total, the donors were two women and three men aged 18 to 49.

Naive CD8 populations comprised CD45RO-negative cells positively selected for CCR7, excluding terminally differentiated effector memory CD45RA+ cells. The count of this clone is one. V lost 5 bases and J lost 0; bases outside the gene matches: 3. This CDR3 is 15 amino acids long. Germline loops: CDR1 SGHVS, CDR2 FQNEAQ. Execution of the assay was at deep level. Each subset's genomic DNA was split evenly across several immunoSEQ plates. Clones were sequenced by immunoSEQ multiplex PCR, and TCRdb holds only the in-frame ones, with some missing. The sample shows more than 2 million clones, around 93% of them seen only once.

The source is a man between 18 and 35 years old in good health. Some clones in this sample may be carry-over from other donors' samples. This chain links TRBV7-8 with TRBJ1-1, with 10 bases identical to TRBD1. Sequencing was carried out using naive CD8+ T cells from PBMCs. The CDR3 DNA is TGTGCCAGCAGCCAGGGACAGGGGATGAACACTGAAGCTTTCTTT. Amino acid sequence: CASSQGQGMNTEAFF.